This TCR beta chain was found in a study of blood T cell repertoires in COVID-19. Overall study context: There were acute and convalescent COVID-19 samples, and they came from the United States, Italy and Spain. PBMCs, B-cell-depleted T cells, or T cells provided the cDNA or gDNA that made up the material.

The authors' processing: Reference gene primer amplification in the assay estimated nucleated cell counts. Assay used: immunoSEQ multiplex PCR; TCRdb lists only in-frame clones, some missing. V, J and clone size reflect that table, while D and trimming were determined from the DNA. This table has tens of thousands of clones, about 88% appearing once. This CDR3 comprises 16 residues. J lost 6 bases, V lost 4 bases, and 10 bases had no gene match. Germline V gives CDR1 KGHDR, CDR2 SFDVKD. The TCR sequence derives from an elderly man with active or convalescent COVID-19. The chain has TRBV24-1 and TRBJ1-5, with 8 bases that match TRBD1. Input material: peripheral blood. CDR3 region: CATSDGPPGGGQPQHF. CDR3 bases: TGTGCCACCAGTGACGGCCCCCCAGGGGGCGGTCAGCCCCAGCATTTT.